One and the same sample provided the 18 T cell receptor beta chains below, sequenced in a study of blood T cell repertoires in COVID-19. Assay used: immunoSEQ multiplex PCR; TCRdb lists only in-frame clones, some missing. The sample has 46,000 or so clones, 75% to 90% seen once. Sequencing used peripheral blood. These receptors came from a man aged 50 to 59 with acute or convalescent COVID-19.

This sequence joins TRBV7-9 and TRBJ1-2, with 8 bases fitting TRBD1. CDR1 is SEHNR, CDR2 FQNEAQ, per germline (reference sequence). The CDR3 spans 14 residues. The trim removed 5 bases at V and 6 bases at J, leaving 8 bases unmatched. Written as DNA, the CDR3 is TGTGCCAGCAGCGCCTTGACAGGGGTAGATGGCTACACCTTC. This translates into CASSALTGVDGYTF.

This clone was detected only once. This chain links TRBV7-3 with TRBJ2-7; D may be TRBD1 (6 bases). Per the germline V gene, CDR1 is SGHTA and CDR2 is FQGTGA. The ends were cut back, 1 base at V and 6 bases at J, with 19 bases in the middle. The CDR3 extends over 16 amino acids. The CDR3 nucleotides read TGTGCCAGCAGCTTAAGGGGGCCTACTCCCCAACTCGAGCAGTACTTC. This gives the protein CASSLRGPTPQLEQYF.

The sample holds one count of this clone. The chain links TRBV7-6 to TRBJ1-1, with no clear D. This CDR3 is built from 13 residues. Germline V gene data show CDR1 as SGHVS and CDR2 as FNYEAQ. Trimming removed 10 bases at V and 8 bases at J, with 20 bases between. CDR3 loop: CATSPPGKREAFF. The CDR3 DNA reads as TGTGCCACCTCGCCCCCGGGAAAAAGGGAAGCTTTCTTT.

The chain employs TRBV27 and TRBJ2-1, with D possibly matching TRBD2 (6 bases). Trimming shortened V by 3 bases and J by 9 bases, and 9 bases separated the two germline ends. The CDR3 is 12 residues long. Germline CDR1 MNHEY, CDR2 SMNVEV (reference sequence). The CDR3 DNA is TGTGCCAGCAGTTTGGGGCGGGGTGAGCAGTTCTTC. It translates to CASSLGRGEQFF.

The chain uses TRBV5-1 and TRBJ2-1; D is possibly TRBD1 (5 bases). Germline CDR1 SGHRS, CDR2 YFSETQ. V lost 2 bases, J lost 7 bases, and 10 bases lay in between. The CDR3 contains 13 residues. CDR3 DNA sequence: TGCGCCAGCAGCTTACAGGTCGGGAATGAGCAGTTCTTC. This encodes CASSLQVGNEQFF.

The rearrangement links TRBV28 to TRBJ2-1; tentatively, D is TRBD2 (6 bases). The germline V gene encodes CDR1 MDHEN and CDR2 SYDVKM. V was shortened by 3 bases and J by 4 bases, with 10 bases between the two germline ends. The CDR3 totals 14 residues. CDR3 in amino acids: CASSFLGRYNEQFF. The CDR3, as DNA: TGTGCCAGCAGTTTTCTCGGGAGATACAATGAGCAGTTCTTC.

The V gene is TRBV27, the J gene TRBJ2-1, with TRBD2 matching over 7 bases. Germline lookup yields CDR1 MNHEY and CDR2 SMNVEV (reference sequence). The CDR3 extends over 15 amino acids. With 3 bases clipped from V and 3 bases from J, the junction kept 5 bases outside the gene matches. CDR3 in DNA: TGTGCCAGCAGTTTGGGAACTAGCGACTACAATGAGCAGTTCTTC. Translating it yields CASSLGTSDYNEQFF.

This chain uses TRBV30 with TRBJ1-3; 9 bases are shared with TRBD1. Germline values: CDR1 GTSNPN, CDR2 SVGIG (reference sequence). The CDR3 length is 15 residues. V lost 7 bases, J lost 1 base, and 8 bases stayed unmatched. CDR3 coding DNA: TGTGCCTCCCGGGACAGGGATTCTTCTGGAAACACCATATATTTT. It is translated as CASRDRDSSGNTIYF.

V gene TRBV29-1 combines with J gene TRBJ2-5; D might be TRBD2 (7 bases). The length of the CDR3 is 14 residues. The germline V and J ends were trimmed by 6 bases and 5 bases, with 19 bases remaining between them. Germline V gene lookup returns CDR1 SQVTM and CDR2 ANQGSEA. The CDR3 region is CSVTAGAGSETQYF. The CDR3, as DNA: TGCAGCGTGACGGCGGGGGCAGGGAGCGAGACCCAGTACTTC.

The chain has TRBV28 and TRBJ1-3, with 7 bases matching TRBD1. V shed 8 bases, J shed 2 bases, and the junction held 9 bases outside the gene matches. This CDR3 contains 15 residues. Looked up from germline, CDR1 is MDHEN and CDR2 is SYDVKM. CDR3 nucleotide sequence: TGTGCCAGCCTGACCGGGACAGCGGCTGGAAACACCATATATTTT. As protein: CASLTGTAAGNTIYF. The complete variable domain, with remaining parts taken from reference TRBV28 and TRBJ1-3, reads DVKVTQSSRYLVKRTGEKVFLECVQDMDHENMFWYRQDPGLGLRLIYFSYDVKMKEKGDIPEGYSVSREKKERFSLILESASTNQTSMYLCASLTGTAAGNTIYFGEGSWLTVV.

This clone was found a few times. The chain couples TRBV15 to TRBJ1-1; 9 bases line up with TRBD1. CDR1 is LNHNV, CDR2 YYDKDF, per germline (reference sequence). The CDR3 extends over 17 amino acids. The V gene end was trimmed by 1 base and the J gene end by 0 bases; junction bases not matched to a gene: 6. The CDR3 DNA reads as TGTGCCACCAGCAGAGTCTTTGGACAGGGGTTGAACACTGAAGCTTTCTTT. This sequence encodes CATSRVFGQGLNTEAFF.

The chain employs TRBV3-1 (or the pseudogene TRBV3-2) and TRBJ1-1; a weak D match, TRBD1 (5 bases). This CDR3 contains 17 residues. Per germline, CDR1 LGHDT and CDR2 YNNKEL (reference sequence). Trimming pared 1 base from V and 2 bases from J, leaving 17 bases between. The CDR3 nucleotides are TGTGCCAGCAGCCAAGGATTGGGGGGGAGGCTCAACACTGAAGCTTTCTTT. Residues: CASSQGLGGRLNTEAFF.

V gene TRBV3-1 (or the pseudogene TRBV3-2) combines with J gene TRBJ2-3, with 9 bases fitting TRBD2. CDR1 and CDR2 (germline): LGHDT, YNNKEL (reference sequence). The V gene end was trimmed by 4 bases and the J gene end by 5 bases; junction bases not matched to a gene: 1. This CDR3 contains 13 residues. The CDR3 region has the DNA TGTGCCAGCAGCCGCGGGAGGGTAGATACGCAGTATTTT. It encodes CASSRGRVDTQYF.

This clone was detected a few times. J is TRBJ2-4 and V is TRBV27; D is possibly TRBD1 (6 bases). The length of the CDR3 is 16 residues. CDR1 is MNHEY and CDR2 is SMNVEV in the germline V gene (reference sequence). V was cut by 5 bases and J by 6 bases, with 20 bases left in between. The CDR3 nucleotides are TGTGCCAGCAGTCCCTTGGGACAAGGAGGTGCAAACATTCAGTACTTC. Translation gives CASSPLGQGGANIQYF.

In nucleotides, the CDR3 is TGTGCCAGCAGCTCGGGGACTGGGGCCAACGTCCTGACTTTC. As protein: CASSSGTGANVLTF. This chain joins TRBV7-7 and TRBJ2-6; tentatively, D is TRBD2 (5 bases). This CDR3 contains 14 residues. V was pared by 4 bases and J by 2 bases, with 6 bases between. Germline CDR1 is SSHAT and CDR2 is FNYEAQ (reference sequence).

The chain carries TRBV6-6 and TRBJ1-1; 7 bases align to TRBD1. Looked up from germline, CDR1 is MNHNY and CDR2 is SVGAGI (reference sequence). The CDR3 is made up of 13 amino acids. V was pared by 6 bases and J by 5 bases, with 6 bases of the junction left unmatched. CDR3 in amino acids: CASSPKQGTEAFF. As DNA, the CDR3 is TGTGCCAGCAGCCCTAAACAGGGGACTGAAGCTTTCTTT.

This clone was seen more than once but under ten times. This rearrangement joins TRBV24-1 to TRBJ2-5; possible D gene TRBD2, 7 bases. With 1 base removed from V and 5 bases from J, the gap between germline ends came to 16 bases. Germline V CDR1 and CDR2: KGHDR, SFDVKD. The CDR3 is 16 residues long. The CDR3 spells CATSDFGAGAKETQYF. The CDR3 DNA is TGTGCCACCAGTGATTTTGGGGCGGGGGCCAAGGAGACCCAGTACTTC.

The chain has TRBV2 and TRBJ1-5; a weak D match, TRBD1 (5 bases). CDR3 length: 15 residues. With 5 bases removed from V and 5 bases from J, the gap between germline ends came to 16 bases. CDR1 SNHLY and CDR2 FYNNEI come from the germline V gene. DNA of the CDR3: TGTGCCAGCAGTTCGTTGGGGCCCGGGTATCAGCCCCAGCATTTT. Translating gives CASSSLGPGYQPQHF.